This entry lists 10 T cell receptor beta chains sequenced from one sample in a study of cytomegalovirus exposure and HLA in healthy donors. Primers for the PCR totalled 60 Vbeta and 13 Jbeta. Sequencing used immunoSEQ multiplex PCR; TCRdb keeps in-frame clones, though not all of them. The sample contains approximately 97,000 clones, roughly four fifths of which appear only once. What was sequenced was PBMCs. These receptors were collected from a man aged 40-49 years in good health and CMV-seronegative.

The chain carries TRBV29-1 and TRBJ1-4; a possible D gene is TRBD1 (6 bases). The germline CDR1 and CDR2 sequences are SQVTM and ANQGSEA. This CDR3 has 12 residues. V shed 7 bases and J shed 6 bases, with 12 bases lying between them. The CDR3 loop is CSGGEGDEKLFF. The DNA for the CDR3 is TGCAGCGGAGGCGAGGGGGATGAAAAACTGTTTTTT.

This chain's CDR3 is CASSLGHRNSPLHF. Here the CDR3 DNA reads TGTGCCAGCAGCTTGGGGCATCGTAATTCACCCCTCCACTTT. The V gene is TRBV5-6, the J gene TRBJ1-6; no definite D call. V was shortened by 0 bases and J by 6 bases, with 7 bases between the two germline ends. This CDR3 has 14 amino acids. The germline V gene has CDR1 SGHDT and CDR2 YYEEEE.

The chain recombines TRBV4-1 with TRBJ1-4, with D perhaps matching TRBD1 (5 bases). V was trimmed by 3 bases and J by 6 bases, leaving 17 bases between them. The CDR3 runs to 16 residues. Germline lookup yields CDR1 MGHRA and CDR2 YSYEKL. The CDR3 sequence: CASSHRRDRGDEKLFF. CDR3 nucleotides: TGCGCCAGCAGCCATCGCAGGGATAGAGGCGATGAAAAACTGTTTTTT.

The chain carries TRBV25-1 and TRBJ1-6; TRBD1 might be the D (5 bases). CDR1 MGHDK and CDR2 SYGVNS come from the germline V gene. CDR3 length equals 18 residues. Trimming left V 0 bases short and J 3 bases short, with 15 bases between. The CDR3 spells CASSEYPDSLGYNSPLHF. Here the CDR3 DNA reads TGTGCCAGCAGTGAATATCCTGACAGTCTGGGCTATAATTCACCCCTCCACTTT.

The genes are TRBV29-1 and TRBJ2-2; D unresolved. There are 13 residues in the CDR3. V was shortened by 7 bases and J by 1 base, with 10 bases between the two germline ends. Germline-derived CDR1 and CDR2 are SQVTM and ANQGSEA. Here the CDR3 reads CSAQRQNTGELFF. The CDR3 DNA is TGCAGCGCTCAACGACAGAACACCGGGGAGCTGTTTTTT.

The chain combines TRBV2 with TRBJ2-5; D is perhaps TRBD1 (5 bases). This CDR3 has 15 residues. Germline V gene sequence: CDR1 SNHLY, CDR2 FYNNEI. V lost 7 bases to trimming and J lost 2 bases, with 17 bases between them. CDR3 coding DNA: TGTGCCAGCACCCAATATAGACAGCCTCAAGAGACCCAGTACTTC. It translates to CASTQYRQPQETQYF. The whole variable domain, remainder taken from reference TRBV2 and TRBJ2-5, is EPEVTQTPSHQVTQMGQEVILRCVPISNHLYFYWYRQILGQKVEFLVSFYNNEISEKSEIFDDQFSVERPDGSNFTLKIRSTKLEDSAMYFCASTQYRQPQETQYFGPGTRLLVL.

V and J are TRBV7-2 and TRBJ2-7; no firm D call. V dropped 5 bases and J dropped 2 bases, with 10 bases sitting between them. The CDR3 is made up of 13 amino acids. In germline, CDR1 is SGHTA, CDR2 FQGNSA. The CDR3 DNA reads as TGTGCCAGCAGCCCAAACAACGCCTACGAGCAGTACTTC. Protein: CASSPNNAYEQYF.

The V call is TRBV7-9, the J call TRBJ2-7; 7 bases are a match to TRBD1. The CDR3 runs to 17 residues. CDR1 and CDR2 (germline): SEHNR, FQNEAQ (reference sequence). The trim removed 0 bases at V and 2 bases at J, leaving 10 bases unmatched. This chain's CDR3 is CASSLALSTGVAYEQYF. The CDR3 nucleotides are TGTGCCAGCAGCTTAGCCCTTAGCACAGGGGTAGCCTACGAGCAGTACTTC.

The genes are TRBV30 and TRBJ1-4; maybe TRBD1 (5 bases). Looked up from germline, CDR1 is GTSNPN and CDR2 is SVGIG (reference sequence). Between the trimmed V and J ends, which lost 2 bases and 10 bases, there was a span of 20 bases. This CDR3 is built from 15 residues. The CDR3 is CAWSREAGWVGKLFF. The CDR3 DNA reads as TGTGCCTGGAGTCGAGAGGCAGGGTGGGTGGGAAAACTGTTTTTT. The full variable domain, rest sourced from reference TRBV30 and TRBJ1-4, is SQTIHQWPATLVQPVGSPLSLECTVEGTSNPNLYWYRQAAGRGLQLLFYSVGIGQISSEVPQNLSASRPQDRQFILSSKKLLLSDSGFYLCAWSREAGWVGKLFFGSGTQLSVL.

This clone occurred once. This chain uses TRBV9 with TRBJ2-2; 10 bases are a match to TRBD2. The V segment lost 4 bases and the J segment 3 bases; nucleotides outside the gene matches: 3. The CDR3 has 15 amino acids. Looked up from germline, CDR1 is SGDLS and CDR2 is YYNGEE. The CDR3 nucleotides read TGTGCCAGCAGCCCGACTAGCGGGCACACCGGGGAGCTGTTTTTT. This codes for CASSPTSGHTGELFF.